The rows below give T cell receptor beta chains drawn from one sample of a study of shared clonotypes between healthy human individuals. Sequencing was performed with immunoSEQ multiplex PCR; in TCRdb, only in-frame clones are kept and a portion is missing. Among some 2,000,000 clones, 85% to 95% were seen once, and the ten largest hold 0.13%. Material for sequencing was naive CD4+ T cells sorted from blood. These receptor sequences come from a man aged 18 to 30 in good health. The CDR3 runs from the conserved cysteine through the conserved F or W. A D gene is named only where the DNA matches it firmly. Clone size is given for some rows only: seen once, a few or many times, or a class if the clone is expanded.

>-|-|TRBV11-2|TRBJ2-3
TGTGCCAGCAGCGTCAGGGACTCGCGCGATACGCAGTATTTT
CASSVRDSRDTQYF
>-|-|TRBV6-6|TRBJ1-5
TGTGCCAGCAGTATCAGGTCCGGCAATCAGCCCCAGCATTTT
CASSIRSGNQPQHF
>TRBD1|-|TRBV30|TRBJ1-4
TGTGCCTGGACAACCGGGACAGGGGGCAGCGGAGAAAAACTGTTTTTT
CAWTTGTGGSGEKLFF
>-|-|TRBV25-1|TRBJ2-3
TGTGCCAGCAGTGAGTTAGGGAGCACAGATACGCAGTATTTT
CASSELGSTDTQYF
>-|-|TRBV5-4|TRBJ2-1
TGTGCCAGCAGCTCAAAGCAAAGCTCCTACAATGAGCAGTTCTTC
CASSSKQSSYNEQFF
>TRBD1|-|TRBV18|TRBJ1-5
TGTGCCAGCTCGTCCCGGGACAGAGATCAGCCCCAGCATTTT
CASSSRDRDQPQHF
>-|once|TRBV29-1|TRBJ2-3
TGCAGCGTAGAAGATACGCAGTATTTT
CSVEDTQYF
>TRBD1|-|TRBV30|TRBJ1-5
TGTGCCTGGAGCAGGGGGGACTTCAATCAGCCCCAGCATTTT
CAWSRGDFNQPQHF
>TRBD2|once|TRBV23-1|TRBJ2-1
TGCGCCAGCAACCCACGTTGCGGGAGGGGGTCCGGTGAGCAGTTCTTC
CASNPRCGRGSGEQFF
>-|-|TRBV6-6|TRBJ1-5
TGTGCCAGCAGTCTCGACAGGAATAGTCAGCCCCAGCATTTT
CASSLDRNSQPQHF
>TRBD1|-|TRBV7-9|TRBJ2-1
TGTGCCAGCAGCGGCAACTGGACAGGGGCCTACAATGAGCAGTTCTTC
CASSGNWTGAYNEQFF
>TRBD1|-|TRBV2|TRBJ2-2
TGTGCCAGCAGCAGACAGGGTTCCGGGGAGCTGTTTTTT
CASSRQGSGELFF
>-|-|TRBV11-2|TRBJ2-7
TGTGCCAGCAGCCCGGAGACGGGTACCTACGAGCAGTACTTC
CASSPETGTYEQYF
>-|-|TRBV6-5|TRBJ2-2
TGTGCCAGCAGTTACTCTGGGAACACCGGGGAGCTGTTTTTT
CASSYSGNTGELFF
>-|-|TRBV5-1|TRBJ1-5
TGCGCCAGCAGCTTGAACAGGGAAAGCCAGCCCCAGCATTTT
CASSLNRESQPQHF
>TRBD1|-|TRBV18|TRBJ2-2
TGTGCCAGCTCACCAGATGACAGGGATGTCGGGGAGCTGTTTTTT
CASSPDDRDVGELFF
>-|-|TRBV2|TRBJ1-5
TGTGCCAGCAGTGAAGGGGCCATGATTCAGCCCCAGCATTTT
CASSEGAMIQPQHF
>-|-|TRBV5-1|TRBJ2-1
TGCGCCAGCAGCTTGGTAGGGATGGACATCGAGGAGGGTGAGCAGTTCTTC
CASSLVGMDIEEGEQFF
>-|-|TRBV30|TRBJ1-2
TGTGCCTGGAGTGTAGCGTCAGGGAGAGGCTACACCTTC
CAWSVASGRGYTF
>-|once|TRBV11-3|TRBJ2-3
TGTGCCAGCAGCCCAACGGACCGAAGCACAGATACGCAGTATTTT
CASSPTDRSTDTQYF
>TRBD1|-|TRBV7-6|TRBJ2-7
TGTGCCAGCAGCTTAGGGGGACAGGGGCCCCGTTCCTACGAGCAGTACTTC
CASSLGGQGPRSYEQYF
>-|-|TRBV30|TRBJ2-3
TGTGCCTGGAGTCTAGGGGCTTCAGATACGCAGTATTTT
CAWSLGASDTQYF
>-|-|TRBV7-9|TRBJ2-1
TGTGCCAGCAGCTCCGCGTCCAGCTCCTACAATGAGCAGTTCTTC
CASSSASSSYNEQFF
>TRBD2|-|TRBV29-1|TRBJ2-3
TGCAGCGTTCTAAGGTGGAGCGGGGGCACAGATACGCAGTATTTT
CSVLRWSGGTDTQYF
>TRBD1|-|TRBV7-2|TRBJ2-1
TGTGCCAGCAGCGTGGACAGGCCGGCCATCAATGAGCAGTTCTTC
CASSVDRPAINEQFF
>-|once|TRBV6-4|TRBJ1-2
TGTGCCAGCAGACCCGGGCAAAACTATGGCCACACCTTC
CASRPGQNYGHTF
>-|-|TRBV2|TRBJ1-5
TGTGCCAGCAGTCACCTTTACCAGGGATATCAGCCCCAGCATTTT
CASSHLYQGYQPQHF
>-|-|TRBV6-5|TRBJ1-2
TGTGCCAGCAGTTACAGGGGTTCGGACTATGGCTACACCTTC
CASSYRGSDYGYTF
>TRBD2|-|TRBV7-2|TRBJ2-7
TGTGCCAGCAGACCCGGCAGCGGGGCCCACTACGAGCAGTACTTC
CASRPGSGAHYEQYF
>TRBD1|-|TRBV11-2|TRBJ1-1
TGTGCCAGCAGCGTGGGACAGGTGAACACTGAAGCTTTCTTT
CASSVGQVNTEAFF
>-|-|TRBV28|TRBJ2-1
TGTGCCAGCAGTGGCAGACAGCAAAATACGTACAATGAGCAGTTCTTC
CASSGRQQNTYNEQFF
>-|-|TRBV5-6|TRBJ1-4
TGTGCCAGCAGCTTGGCTCACTTCAGGGAAAAACTGTTTTTT
CASSLAHFREKLFF
>TRBD1|-|TRBV18|TRBJ1-5
TGTGCCAGCTCACCGGGGACAGGCTGGGATCAGCCCCAGCATTTT
CASSPGTGWDQPQHF
>TRBD1|-|TRBV18|TRBJ1-6
TGTGCCAGCTCTTCGGCCCCACAGGGGATAGTAGATAATTCACCCCTCCACTTT
CASSSAPQGIVDNSPLHF
>TRBD1|once|TRBV7-3|TRBJ2-7
TGTGCCAGCAGCTTATTAGACAGGGTCAACGAGCAGTACTTC
CASSLLDRVNEQYF
>TRBD1|-|TRBV6-4|TRBJ2-2
TGTGCCAGCAGTGTCGAGGGGGCGGGCACCGGGGAGCTGTTTTTT
CASSVEGAGTGELFF
>-|-|TRBV6-1|TRBJ2-5
TGTGCCAGCACGGGGGCGTCCCGAGAGACCCAGTACTTC
CASTGASRETQYF
>-|-|TRBV19|TRBJ2-7
TGTGCCAGTAGCCCGGGGACCCTAATAGTCTCCTACGAGCAGTACTTC
CASSPGTLIVSYEQYF
>TRBD1|-|TRBV9|TRBJ2-5
TGTGCCAGCAGCGTAGGAACCGGGACAGCAGGAGAGACCCAGTACTTC
CASSVGTGTAGETQYF
>-|-|TRBV6-6|TRBJ1-2
TGTGCCAGCATCAAGGAGGGCAACTATGGCTACACCTTC
CASIKEGNYGYTF
>TRBD2|-|TRBV7-3|TRBJ2-5
TGTGCCAGCAGCTTAATAGCGGGGGGACAAGAGACCCAGTACTTC
CASSLIAGGQETQYF
>-|-|TRBV4-1|TRBJ1-1
TGCGCCAGCAGCCAGGGGGTAGGAAACTACGAAGCTTTCTTT
CASSQGVGNYEAFF
>TRBD2|-|TRBV10-3|TRBJ2-7
TGTGCCATCAGTGAGTCCGGGACTAGCGGGGGGCTGAACGAGCAGTACTTC
CAISESGTSGGLNEQYF
>-|-|TRBV7-6|TRBJ2-5
TGTGCCAGCAGCTTCTCTTTGCCGGGGCAAGAGACCCAGTACTTC
CASSFSLPGQETQYF
>-|-|TRBV18|TRBJ2-7
TGTGCCAGCTCACCACCGGCTAGGTCCCCCACCGAGCAGTACTTC
CASSPPARSPTEQYF
>-|-|TRBV6-1|TRBJ1-5
TGTGCCAGCAGTATCATAGGGAGCAATCAGCCCCAGCATTTT
CASSIIGSNQPQHF
>-|-|TRBV30|TRBJ1-1
TGTGCCTGGAGTGTACGGCAGTTGAACACTGAAGCTTTCTTT
CAWSVRQLNTEAFF
>-|-|TRBV2|TRBJ1-5
TGTGCCAGCAGTGGAGGACGGTATAGCAATCAGCCCCAGCATTTT
CASSGGRYSNQPQHF
>-|-|TRBV21-1|TRBJ2-5
TGTGCCAGCAGCAAAAGGGACAGGGGCCCCCAAGAGACCCAGTACTTC
CASSKRDRGPQETQYF
>-|-|TRBV15|TRBJ1-4
TGTGCCACCAGCAGAGATGGGACTCATAATGAAAAACTGTTTTTT
CATSRDGTHNEKLFF
>-|-|TRBV9|TRBJ2-7
TGTGCCAGCAGCGCGGGGACCGGCCCCTCCTACGAGCAGTACTTC
CASSAGTGPSYEQYF